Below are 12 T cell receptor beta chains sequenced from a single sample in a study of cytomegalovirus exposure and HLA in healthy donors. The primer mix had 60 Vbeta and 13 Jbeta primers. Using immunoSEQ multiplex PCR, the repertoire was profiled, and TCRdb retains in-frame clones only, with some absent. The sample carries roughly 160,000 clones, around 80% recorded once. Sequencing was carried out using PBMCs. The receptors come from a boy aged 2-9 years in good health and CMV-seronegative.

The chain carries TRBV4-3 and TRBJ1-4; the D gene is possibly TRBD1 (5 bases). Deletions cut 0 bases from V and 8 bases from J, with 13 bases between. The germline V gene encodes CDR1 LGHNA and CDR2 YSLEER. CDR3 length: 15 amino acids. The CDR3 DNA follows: TGCGCCAGCAGCCAAGAGAGGACTCGGGGGGAAAAACTGTTTTTT. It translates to CASSQERTRGEKLFF.

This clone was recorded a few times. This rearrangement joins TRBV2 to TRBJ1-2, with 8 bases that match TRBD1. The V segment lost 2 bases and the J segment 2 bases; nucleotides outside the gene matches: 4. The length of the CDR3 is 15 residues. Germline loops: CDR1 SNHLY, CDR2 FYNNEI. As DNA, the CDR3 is TGTGCCAGCAGTGAATGGACAGGGTGGAACTATGGCTACACCTTC. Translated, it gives CASSEWTGWNYGYTF.

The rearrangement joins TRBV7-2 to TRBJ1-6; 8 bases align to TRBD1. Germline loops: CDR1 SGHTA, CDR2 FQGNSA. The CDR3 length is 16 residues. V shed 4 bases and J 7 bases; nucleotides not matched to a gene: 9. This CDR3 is CASSSDRVQGNSPLHF. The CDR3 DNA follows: TGTGCCAGCAGCTCGGACAGGGTGCAGGGGAATTCACCCCTCCACTTT.

DNA of the CDR3: TGTGCCAGCAGACATGGCGGGCCCCCTTCCTACGAGCAGTACTTC. It codes for CASRHGGPPSYEQYF. The chain recombines TRBV28 with TRBJ2-7; D perhaps matches TRBD2 (5 bases). CDR1 MDHEN and CDR2 SYDVKM come from the germline V gene. Trimming removed 6 bases at V and 1 base at J, with 16 bases between. CDR3 size: 15 residues.

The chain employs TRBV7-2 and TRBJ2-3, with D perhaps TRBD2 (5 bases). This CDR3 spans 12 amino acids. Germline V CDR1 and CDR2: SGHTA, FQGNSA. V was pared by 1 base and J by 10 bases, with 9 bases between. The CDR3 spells CASSLGAGPQYF. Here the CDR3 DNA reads TGTGCCAGCAGCTTAGGGGCGGGTCCGCAGTATTTT.

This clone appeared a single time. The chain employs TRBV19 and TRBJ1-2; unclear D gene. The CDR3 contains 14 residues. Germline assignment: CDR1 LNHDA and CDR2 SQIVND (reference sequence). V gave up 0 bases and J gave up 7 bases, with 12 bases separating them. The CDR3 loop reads CASSIDRGERGYTF. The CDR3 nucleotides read TGTGCCAGTAGTATAGATCGCGGGGAACGTGGCTACACCTTC.

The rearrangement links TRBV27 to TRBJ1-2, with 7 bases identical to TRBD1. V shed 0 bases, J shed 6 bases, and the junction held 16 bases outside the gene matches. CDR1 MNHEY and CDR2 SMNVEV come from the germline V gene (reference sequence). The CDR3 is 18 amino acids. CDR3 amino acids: CASSLSPPHPTGVHGYTF. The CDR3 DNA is TGTGCCAGCAGTTTATCCCCCCCACACCCCACAGGGGTTCATGGCTACACCTTC.

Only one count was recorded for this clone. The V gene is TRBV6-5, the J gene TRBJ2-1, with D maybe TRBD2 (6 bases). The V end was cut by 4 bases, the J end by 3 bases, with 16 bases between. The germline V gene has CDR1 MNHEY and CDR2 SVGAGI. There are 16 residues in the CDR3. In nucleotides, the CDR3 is TGTGCCAGCAGTTTGCCTCGGAGGGCCGGCTACAATGAGCAGTTCTTC. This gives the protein CASSLPRRAGYNEQFF.

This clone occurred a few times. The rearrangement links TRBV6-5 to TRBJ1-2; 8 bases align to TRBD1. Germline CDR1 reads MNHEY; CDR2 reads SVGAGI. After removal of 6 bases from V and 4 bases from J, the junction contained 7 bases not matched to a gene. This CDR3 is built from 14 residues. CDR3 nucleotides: TGTGCCAGCAGATCCGACAGGGGAGGCTATGGCTACACCTTC. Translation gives CASRSDRGGYGYTF.

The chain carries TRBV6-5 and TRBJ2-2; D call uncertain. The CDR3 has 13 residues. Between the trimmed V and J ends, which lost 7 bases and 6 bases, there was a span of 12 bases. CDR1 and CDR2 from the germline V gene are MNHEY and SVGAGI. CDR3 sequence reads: CASNPQASGELFF. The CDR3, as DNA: TGTGCCAGCAACCCCCAAGCGTCCGGGGAGCTGTTTTTT.

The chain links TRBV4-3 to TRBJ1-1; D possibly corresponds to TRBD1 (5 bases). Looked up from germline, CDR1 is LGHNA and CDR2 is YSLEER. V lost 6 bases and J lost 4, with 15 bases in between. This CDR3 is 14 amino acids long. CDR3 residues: CASSTRGGATEAFF. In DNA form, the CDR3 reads TGCGCCAGCAGTACGCGGGGGGGAGCCACTGAAGCTTTCTTT.

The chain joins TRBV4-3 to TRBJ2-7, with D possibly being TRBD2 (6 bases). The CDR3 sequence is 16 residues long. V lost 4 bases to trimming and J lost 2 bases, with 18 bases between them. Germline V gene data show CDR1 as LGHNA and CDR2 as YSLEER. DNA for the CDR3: TGCGCCAGCAGCCCAAAAACGGGGGTAAGGGCCTACGAGCAGTACGTC. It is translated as CASSPKTGVRAYEQYV.